One sample yielded the 17 T cell receptor beta chains listed below, sequenced in a study of T cell repertoires in cytomegalovirus infection (dated by TCRdb to about 2019). TCRdb records Illumina HiSeq 1500 as the sequencer. Clones were called with MiXCR by TCRdb after fastp trimmed the public reads at Q25, and only in-frame beta chains were retained. CDR3 protein duplicates are merged, each entry listing the most common genes and DNA. The sample table lists 350,000 to 500,000 distinct CDR3 sequences, about 33% of them with a count of one. The ten largest make up roughly 15% of the sample. Sequencing was performed on PBMCs. These receptor sequences come from a human donor in good health (CMV status not recorded). Some clones in this sample may be carry-over from other donors' samples.

The V and J genes are TRBV19 and TRBJ2-1; D is tentatively TRBD1 or TRBD2 (6 bases each). This CDR3 is 14 amino acids long. Looked up from germline, CDR1 is LNHDA and CDR2 is SQIVND (reference sequence). V lost 7 bases and J 12 bases, leaving 22 bases between the germline ends. The CDR3 DNA follows: TGTGCCAGTATTTACGGGGGACAAGTCGGACGGCAGTTCTTC. It translates to CASIYGGQVGRQFF.

There are many counts of this clonotype. The rearrangement links TRBV7-6 to TRBJ1-5; a weak D match, TRBD1 (5 bases). CDR3 size: 14 residues. Trimming took 1 base from V and 2 from J, leaving 6 bases between them. The V gene's germline CDR1 is SGHVS and CDR2 FNYEAQ. DNA of the CDR3: TGTGCCAGCAGCTTAGGGGGGGGCAATCAGCCCCAGCATTTT. The encoded protein is CASSLGGGNQPQHF. The full variable domain, in which reference TRBV7-6 and TRBJ1-5 provide the parts outside the CDR3, is GAGVSQSPRYKVTKRGQDVALRCDPISGHVSLYWYRQALGQGPEFLTYFNYEAQQDKSGLPNDRFSAERPEGSISTLTIQRTEQRDSAMYRCASSLGGGNQPQHFGDGTRLSIL.

This rearrangement joins TRBV10-3 to TRBJ1-2; 7 bases are a match to TRBD1. Trimming took 0 bases from V and 5 from J; bases not matched to a gene: 6. The CDR3 is 15 amino acids. Germline V CDR1 and CDR2: ENHRY, SYGVKD. CDR3: CAISESTGSGYGYTF. CDR3 nucleotide sequence: TGTGCCATCAGTGAGTCGACAGGGTCGGGGTATGGCTACACCTTC.

This clonotype occurred a few times. The V and J genes are TRBV6-5 and TRBJ1-2; 8 bases map to TRBD1. The germline gives CDR1 MNHEY, CDR2 SVGAGI. The CDR3 has 14 residues. J lost 8 bases, V lost 6 bases, and 11 bases had no gene match. The CDR3 region has the DNA TGTGCCAGCAGGGTGGATCAGGGGGCGCGGGGCTACACCTTC. Translated, it gives CASRVDQGARGYTF.

With respect to this clonotype: Because the CDR3 is missing its conserved closing phenylalanine or tryptophan, this is likely a read error. The chain links TRBV7-8 to TRBJ2-1; D possibly matches TRBD1 or TRBD2 (5 bases each). Germline V lookup: CDR1 SGHVS, CDR2 FQNEAQ. The CDR3 extends over 15 amino acids. CDR3 loop: CAISLHDRGANEQFL. The CDR3 DNA is TGTGCCATCAGCTTACATGACAGAGGGGCCAATGAGCAGTTCCTC.

In this sample, this clonotype turned up a few times. The CDR3 DNA follows: TGTGCCAGCAGCCGCGACGGACGAGGCATGAACACTGAAGCTTTCTTT. It encodes CASSRDGRGMNTEAFF. The genes are TRBV27 and TRBJ1-1; no clear D. The CDR3 covers 16 residues. The V end was cut by 6 bases, the J end by 0 bases, with 17 bases between. Germline lookup yields CDR1 MNHEY and CDR2 SMNVEV (reference sequence).

Only one count was recorded for this clonotype. The chain carries TRBV19 and TRBJ2-5; the D is unclear. The CDR3 consists of 16 residues. Germline loops: CDR1 LNHDA, CDR2 SQIVND (reference sequence). V dropped 1 base and J dropped 0 bases, with 12 bases sitting between them. This chain's CDR3 is CASSIGSRRHQETQYF. The CDR3 bases are TGTGCCAGTAGTATAGGGAGCCGAAGGCACCAAGAGACCCAGTACTTC.

This chain connects TRBV6-1 to TRBJ1-2; 7 bases fit TRBD1. CDR3 size: 14 residues. Germline lookup yields CDR1 MNHNS and CDR2 SASEGT. The V segment lost 5 bases and the J segment 6 bases; nucleotides outside the gene matches: 9. CDR3 nucleotide sequence: TGTGCCAGCAGTTACAGGGGCCCGGCGGATGGCTACACCTTC. The encoded protein is CASSYRGPADGYTF.

The rearrangement joins TRBV28 to TRBJ2-7, with TRBD1 matching over 8 bases. The CDR3 runs 14 residues. The germline gives CDR1 MDHEN, CDR2 SYDVKM. V lost 3 bases and J lost 12; bases outside the gene matches: 13. In DNA form, the CDR3 reads TGTGCCAGCAGTTTTCAGGGGGCAGTATTTTTGCGGTACTTC. Its protein is CASSFQGAVFLRYF.

In this sample, this clonotype turned up a few times. The J gene is TRBJ1-5, the V gene TRBV19, with 9 bases identical to TRBD1. This CDR3 has 15 amino acids. V trimming: 6 bases; J trimming: 7 bases; junction bases outside the gene matches: 10. Germline CDR1 is LNHDA and CDR2 is SQIVND (reference sequence). Here the CDR3 DNA reads TGTGCCAGTAGCCTCCCCACAGGGGGCATACAGCCCCAGCATTTT. Amino acid sequence: CASSLPTGGIQPQHF.

There are many counts of this clonotype. V gene TRBV7-2 combines with J gene TRBJ1-2; 8 bases align to TRBD1. V gave up 3 bases and J gave up 3 bases; unmatched junction bases: 6. The CDR3 consists of 15 residues. Germline lookup yields CDR1 SGHTA and CDR2 FQGNSA. The CDR3 coding sequence is TGTGCCAGCAGCTTTAGCACAGGGGGGGACTATGGCTACACCTTC. This gives the protein CASSFSTGGDYGYTF.

This clonotype was seen at least ten times. The chain uses TRBV7-2 and TRBJ2-7, with 12 bases that match TRBD2. Looked up from germline, CDR1 is SGHTA and CDR2 is FQGNSA. This CDR3 region has 18 residues. J gave up 0 bases and V 5 bases, and 11 bases lay outside the gene matches. CDR3 nucleotide sequence: TGTGCCAGCAGCAAAGAGGCTAGCGGGGGGGTATCCTCCTACGAGCAGTACTTC. This translates into CASSKEASGGVSSYEQYF. The full variable domain, with the rest looked up from reference TRBV7-2 and TRBJ2-7, is GAGVSQSPSNKVTEKGKDVELRCDPISGHTALYWYRQSLGQGLEFLIYFQGNSAPDKSGLPSDRFSAERTGGSVSTLTIQRTQQEDSAVYLCASSKEASGGVSSYEQYFGPGTRLTVT.

This clonotype was seen ten or more times. The chain couples TRBV7-2 to TRBJ2-5; 7 bases fit TRBD1. The CDR3 loop spans 13 amino acids. Germline CDR1 is SGHTA and CDR2 is FQGNSA. With V trimmed by 4 bases and J by 5 bases, 4 bases remained unmatched. CDR3 sequence (DNA): TGTGCCAGCAGCTACGACAGGGTCGAGACCCAGTACTTC. It translates to CASSYDRVETQYF.

The chain recombines TRBV7-2 with TRBJ1-1, with 8 bases matching TRBD1. V trimming: 6 bases; J trimming: 0 bases; junction bases outside the gene matches: 6. The length of the CDR3 is 15 residues. Germline V gives CDR1 SGHTA, CDR2 FQGNSA. CDR3 in amino acids: CASRIRTGLNTEAFF. The DNA of the CDR3 is TGTGCCAGCAGAATTCGGACAGGGCTGAACACTGAAGCTTTCTTT.

In DNA, the CDR3 is TGTGCCAGCAGTTTAAGCTCCATGGGGAACACCATATATTTT. It codes for CASSLSSMGNTIYF. The chain joins TRBV12-3 or TRBV12-4 to TRBJ1-3; D is unclear. V was shortened by 2 bases and J by 7 bases, with 12 bases between the two germline ends. The CDR3 length is 14 residues.

A word on this clonotype: Mismatch with germline at one junction end may stem from a read error. The rearrangement uses TRBV7-2 and TRBJ1-6; D is unclear. This CDR3 comprises 12 residues. The germline V gene has CDR1 SGHTA and CDR2 FQGNSA. The DNA of the CDR3 is TGTGTCAGCAGCCCCCCCCGGACTCCCCTCCACTTT. Translating it yields CVSSPPRTPLHF.

The chain recombines TRBV6-1 with TRBJ1-2; D is possibly TRBD1 (6 bases). Looked up from germline, CDR1 is MNHNS and CDR2 is SASEGT. The CDR3 runs 15 residues. Trimming left V 2 bases short and J 5 bases short, with 15 bases between. CDR3 in amino acids: CASSENGGGPYGYTF. The CDR3 coding sequence is TGTGCCAGCAGTGAAAACGGAGGGGGACCATATGGCTACACCTTC.